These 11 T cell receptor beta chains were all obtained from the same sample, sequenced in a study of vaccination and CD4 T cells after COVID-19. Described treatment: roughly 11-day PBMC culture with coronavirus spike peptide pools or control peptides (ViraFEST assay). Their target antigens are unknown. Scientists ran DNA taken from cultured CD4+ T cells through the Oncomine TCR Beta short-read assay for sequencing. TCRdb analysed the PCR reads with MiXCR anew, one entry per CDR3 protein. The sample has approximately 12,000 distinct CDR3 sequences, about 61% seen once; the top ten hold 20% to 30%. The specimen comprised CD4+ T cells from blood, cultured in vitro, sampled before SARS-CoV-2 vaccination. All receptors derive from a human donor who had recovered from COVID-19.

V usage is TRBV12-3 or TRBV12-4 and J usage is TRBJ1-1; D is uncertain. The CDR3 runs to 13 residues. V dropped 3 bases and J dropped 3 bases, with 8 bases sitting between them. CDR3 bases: TGTGCCAGCAGTTTTAGTCAGGACACTGAAGCTTTCTTT. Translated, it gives CASSFSQDTEAFF.

The CDR3 region is CASRLGGVGNQPQHF. The CDR3 DNA reads as TGTGCCAGCCGGCTGGGCGGAGTCGGTAATCAGCCCCAGCATTTT. V is TRBV2 and J is TRBJ1-5; no definite D call. Trimming removed 8 bases at V and 4 bases at J, with 18 bases between. This CDR3 contains 15 residues. Germline V gives CDR1 SNHLY, CDR2 FYNNEI. Together with reference TRBV2 and TRBJ1-5, the CDR3 gives the full variable domain: EPEVTQTPSHQVTQMGQEVILRCVPISNHLYFYWYRQILGQKVEFLVSFYNNEISEKSEIFDDQFSVERPDGSNFTLKIRSTKLEDSAMYFCASRLGGVGNQPQHFGDGTRLSIL.

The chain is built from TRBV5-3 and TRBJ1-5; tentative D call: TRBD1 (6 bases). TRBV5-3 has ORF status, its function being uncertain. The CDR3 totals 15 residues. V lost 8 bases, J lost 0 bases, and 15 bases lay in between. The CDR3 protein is CASSRGQYSNQPQHF. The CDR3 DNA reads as TGTGCCAGCAGCCGCGGACAGTATAGCAATCAGCCCCAGCATTTT.

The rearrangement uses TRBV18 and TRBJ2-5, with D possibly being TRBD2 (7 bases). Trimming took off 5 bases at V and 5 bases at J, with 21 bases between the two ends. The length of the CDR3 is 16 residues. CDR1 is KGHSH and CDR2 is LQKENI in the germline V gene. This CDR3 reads CASSTTPGGAPETQYF. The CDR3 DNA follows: TGTGCCAGCTCAACAACCCCTGGGGGGGCCCCCGAGACCCAGTACTTC.

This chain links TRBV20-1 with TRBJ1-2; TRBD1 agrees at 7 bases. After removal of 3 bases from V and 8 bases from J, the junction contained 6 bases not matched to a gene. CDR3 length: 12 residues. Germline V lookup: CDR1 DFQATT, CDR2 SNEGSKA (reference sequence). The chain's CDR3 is CSARVQGEGYTF. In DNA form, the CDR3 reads TGCAGTGCTAGGGTTCAGGGGGAAGGCTACACCTTC.

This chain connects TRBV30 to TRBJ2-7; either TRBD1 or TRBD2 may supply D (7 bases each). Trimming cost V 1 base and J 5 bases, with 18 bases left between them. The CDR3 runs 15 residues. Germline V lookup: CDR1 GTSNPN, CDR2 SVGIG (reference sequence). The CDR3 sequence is CAWSEARPGGDEQYF. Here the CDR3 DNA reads TGTGCCTGGAGTGAGGCCAGGCCAGGGGGGGACGAGCAGTACTTC.

The chain's CDR3 is CASSSSGRLVGAFF. The CDR3 DNA reads as TGTGCCAGCAGCTCATCCGGGAGATTGGTTGGAGCTTTCTTT. The chain carries TRBV7-2 and TRBJ1-1, with D unresolved. V was shortened by 4 bases and J by 10 bases, with 19 bases between the two germline ends. Germline assignment: CDR1 SGHTA and CDR2 FQGNSA. The CDR3 consists of 14 residues.

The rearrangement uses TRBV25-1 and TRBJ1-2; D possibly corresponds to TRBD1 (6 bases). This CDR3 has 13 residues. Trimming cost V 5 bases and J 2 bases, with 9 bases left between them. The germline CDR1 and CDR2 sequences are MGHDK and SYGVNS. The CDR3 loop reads CASSKGGNYGYTF. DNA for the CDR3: TGTGCCAGCAGTAAGGGGGGCAACTATGGCTACACCTTC.

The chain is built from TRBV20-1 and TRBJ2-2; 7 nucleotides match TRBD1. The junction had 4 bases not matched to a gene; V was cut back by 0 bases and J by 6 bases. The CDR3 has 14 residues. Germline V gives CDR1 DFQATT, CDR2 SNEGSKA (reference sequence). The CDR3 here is CSARDYRGAGELFF. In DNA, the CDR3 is TGCAGTGCTAGAGATTACAGGGGCGCCGGGGAGCTGTTTTTT.

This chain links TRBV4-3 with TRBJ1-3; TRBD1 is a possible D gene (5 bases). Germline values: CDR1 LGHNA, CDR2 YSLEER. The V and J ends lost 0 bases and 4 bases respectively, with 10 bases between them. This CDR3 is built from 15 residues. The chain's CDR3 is CASSQEVAGGNTIYF. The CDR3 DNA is TGCGCCAGCAGCCAAGAGGTCGCAGGGGGAAACACCATATATTTT.

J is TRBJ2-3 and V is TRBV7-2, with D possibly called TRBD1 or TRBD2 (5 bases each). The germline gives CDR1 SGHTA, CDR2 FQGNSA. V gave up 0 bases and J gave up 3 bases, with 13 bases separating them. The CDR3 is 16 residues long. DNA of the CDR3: TGTGCCAGCAGCTTAGCGCTGGGGCGGGCAACAGATACGCAGTATTTT. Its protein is CASSLALGRATDTQYF.